The sequence of this T cell receptor (beta chain) was determined in a study of shared T cell receptors in the human thymus. The table came from immunoSEQ multiplex PCR; TCRdb's copy has only in-frame clones and leaves some out. Of some 760,000 clones in the sample, 70% to 90% were seen once. Germline CDR1 MGHRA, CDR2 YSYEKL. CDR3 size: 11 residues. The V and J ends lost 3 bases and 7 bases respectively, with 6 bases between them. Separately, the same data were catalogued under a study of human thymus T cells. That work adds: Healthy Finnish infants undergoing corrective surgery for congenital heart defects provided the donor material. During corrective heart surgery, resections were taken, and the thymus tissue came from them. Thymic and blood repertoires appeared to show biased V and J gene usage. Related work found strong thymic repertoire overlap between unrelated individuals.

Specimen: thymocytes. The receptor comes from a girl under two years old with a congenital heart defect. The chain carries TRBV4-1 and TRBJ1-2; D uncertain. CDR3 nucleotide sequence: TGCGCCAGCAGCCATGAGGGTGGCTACACCTTC. Translated: CASSHEGGYTF.